This TCR beta chain was captured in a study of cytomegalovirus exposure and HLA in healthy donors. The study, taken as a whole, reports: One cluster of highly shared sequence variants probably arose as a sequencing artifact. Roughly even sequencing depth across donors was the assumption behind the presence/absence analyses. In an earlier analysis, in under 700 donors, most V segments appeared productive either ~90% or ~30% of the time.

A multiplex PCR was run with 60 Vbeta primers and 13 Jbeta primers. Assay used: immunoSEQ multiplex PCR; TCRdb lists only in-frame clones, some missing. The sample records 150,000 to 200,000 clones, 75% to 80% being singletons. This clone has only a few counts. Its antigen remains unidentified. The CDR3 contains 13 residues. Germline CDR1 reads MNHEY; CDR2 reads SVGAGI. V lost 8 bases to trimming and J lost 1 base; unmatched junction nucleotides: 2. The chain employs TRBV6-5 and TRBJ2-3; TRBD1 matches at 8 bases. This clonotype originated in a man aged 40-49 years in good health and CMV-seropositive. Sequenced: PBMCs. CDR3 nucleotides: TGTGCCAGCGGGGGACAGGGCACAGATACGCAGTATTTT. It is translated as CASGGQGTDTQYF.